Included here is one T cell receptor beta chain sequence, with context. Its antigen specificity is not known. The junction does not match germline at one end; this may be a read error. This specimen belongs to a study of metastatic and nonmetastatic thyroid tumors (dated by TCRdb to 2020 to 2022). Concerning the study at large: For patients with malignant and with benign thyroid disease, the researchers compared repertoires between peripheral blood samples and tumor or nodule tissue samples. Overall study outcomes, separate from this receptor: In both blood and tumor samples, malignant tumors were reported to have significantly higher TCR beta diversity than benign nodules.

Before undergoing thyroid surgery, none of the patients had been given any kind of treatment. Using T-cell receptor beta sequencing, the study looked back at clinical samples from patients collected from about 2012 to 2018. The CDR3 contains 14 residues, cysteine and phenylalanine counted. CDR3 DNA is the only sequence kept; it has 42 bases, read in frame from the first base. The germline V gene (reference sequence) gives CDR1 as GTSNPN and CDR2 as SVGIG. Library preparation used PCR. The instrument was an Illumina HiSeq 4000. High-throughput sequencing was used to profile the TCR beta-chain CDR3 region of each patient. From the authors' description of their analysis: CDR3 differences across clinicopathological groups were used to build a classifier for discriminating distant-metastatic papillary thyroid cancer patients. The Shannon index was used to assess repertoire diversity, and the Morisita-Horn index was used to assess tumor-blood repertoire similarity. TCRdb's own reprocessing of the public reads used fastp at Q25 and MiXCR and kept productive beta chains. TCRdb assigned the V and J calls; the authors' analysis was not used. The sample table holds under 35,000 clones, of which 24% were seen once. 13% to 15% of the sample is taken by the ten largest.

The TCR was taken from a female donor with papillary thyroid cancer or a benign thyroid nodule (not recorded which). Some clones in this sample may be carry-over from other donors' samples. The sequence links TRBV30 to TRBJ1-5; TRBD1 could be the D gene, as 5 bases match. The material sequenced was blood. The DNA is as follows: TGTACCTGGAGTGTCGGGGGTGCGAATCAGCCCCAGCATTTT. Protein translation: CTWSVGGANQPQHF.